A selection of T cell receptor beta chains follows, all from one sample in a study of T cell responses to AZD1222 COVID-19 vaccine. Profiling relied on immunoSEQ multiplex PCR, and the TCRdb table lists in-frame clones only, not all of them. The sample includes about 110,000 clones, nearly 90% of them seen just once. The sequenced sample was peripheral blood, obtained 28 days after the second AZD1222 dose. These receptor sequences come from an adult who received the AZD1222 COVID-19 vaccine. Each CDR3 is given with its conserved first and last residue. The D gene is left open where the match is weak.

V	J	D	DNA	CDR3
TRBV19	TRBJ2-7	-	TGTGCCAGTAGTATAGCGGGTCAGGGTGTCTACGAGCAGTACTTC	CASSIAGQGVYEQYF
TRBV18	TRBJ2-3	TRBD2	TGTGCCAGCTCACGTTCGCGGGGGGCCGGAGGCACAGATACGCAGTATTTT	CASSRSRGAGGTDTQYF
TRBV27	TRBJ1-2	TRBD1	TGTGCCAGCAGTTTAGCCGGACAGGGGATAAGGGGCTACACCTTC	CASSLAGQGIRGYTF
TRBV5-1	TRBJ1-1	TRBD1	TGCGCCAGCAGCTCCAGACAGGGAGAGGAATGGAACACTGAAGCTTTCTTT	CASSSRQGEEWNTEAFF
TRBV28	TRBJ1-1	TRBD1	TGTGCCAGCAGCCCCAGGACAGGGGGCTTGTACACTGAAGCTTTCTTT	CASSPRTGGLYTEAFF
TRBV29-1	TRBJ2-5	-	TGCAGCGTTGGGACTTATAACCAAGAGACCCAGTACTTC	CSVGTYNQETQYF
TRBV2	TRBJ1-2	TRBD1	TGTGCCAGCATCGAGGGTCAGGGGGCATTTCTCAACTATGGCTACACCTTC	CASIEGQGAFLNYGYTF
TRBV5-6	TRBJ1-1	-	TGTGCCAGCAGCTTGGGGCCAGCGGGTGAAGCTTTCTTT	CASSLGPAGEAFF
TRBV9	TRBJ2-7	-	TGTGCCAGCAGTGGGAGGCAGGGCACCCCCTACGAGCAGTACTTC	CASSGRQGTPYEQYF
TRBV15	TRBJ2-1	TRBD2	TGTGCCACCAGCAGAGATCTTCCTAGCGGGAGGCCTGCCTACAATGAGCAGTTCTTC	CATSRDLPSGRPAYNEQFF
TRBV6-4	TRBJ2-2	-	TGTGCCAGCAGTGAAATCGACACCGGGGAGCTGTTTTTT	CASSEIDTGELFF